This T cell receptor (beta chain) was captured by sequencing in a study of CD8+ T cells in alopecia areata. This clone turned up a few times. As to treatment: oral pan-JAK inhibitor, 5-10 mg twice daily. Extracted RNA was reverse transcribed into cDNA, the sequencing template. TCRdb keeps only in-frame clones here, not all; method: immunoSEQ multiplex PCR. This sample carries 150,000 to 250,000 clones, approximately 56% of them seen once, and the ten largest clones take 3.3%. The V end lost 7 bases, the J end lost 4 bases, and 19 bases lay between the germline ends. Germline V gene lookup returns CDR1 SQVTM and CDR2 ANQGSEA. The CDR3 has 14 residues.

The genes are TRBV29-1 and TRBJ1-1; a possible D gene is TRBD1 (5 bases). The sequencing here drew on CD4+ T cells sorted from blood, taken at week 4, from a patient treated with tofacitinib. This sequence originates from a human donor with alopecia areata. CDR3 coding DNA: TGCAGCGGGCGACTCGGGGGTAGGGGCACTGAAGCTTTCTTT. It encodes CSGRLGGRGTEAFF.